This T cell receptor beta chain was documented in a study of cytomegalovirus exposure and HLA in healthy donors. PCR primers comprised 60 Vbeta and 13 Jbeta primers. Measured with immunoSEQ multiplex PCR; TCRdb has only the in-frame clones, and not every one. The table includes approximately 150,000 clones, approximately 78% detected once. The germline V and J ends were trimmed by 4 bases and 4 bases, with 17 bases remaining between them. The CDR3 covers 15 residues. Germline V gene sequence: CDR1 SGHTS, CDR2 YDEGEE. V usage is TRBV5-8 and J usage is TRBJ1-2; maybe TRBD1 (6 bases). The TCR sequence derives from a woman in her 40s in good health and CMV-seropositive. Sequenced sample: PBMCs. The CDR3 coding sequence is TGTGCCAGCAGCGTTACAGGGCTATTCTCCTATGGCTACACCTTC. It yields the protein CASSVTGLFSYGYTF.